This T cell receptor beta chain appears in the sequencing data of a study of shared clonotypes between healthy human individuals. Clones were sequenced by immunoSEQ multiplex PCR, and TCRdb holds only the in-frame ones, with some missing. This table holds about 450,000 clones, roughly 85% found once. Germline lookup yields CDR1 SGDLS and CDR2 YYNGEE. V trimming: 4 bases; J trimming: 3 bases; junction bases outside the gene matches: 11. This CDR3 spans 16 amino acids. Sequencing was performed on PBMCs. The genes are TRBV9 and TRBJ2-3; 7 bases agree with TRBD1. The sequence was collected from a woman aged 40 to 50 in good health. Some clones in this sample may be carry-over from other donors' samples. In DNA form, the CDR3 reads TGTGCCAGCAGCCCCCGTCTACGCAGGGGGACAGATACGCAGTATTTT. Residues: CASSPRLRRGTDTQYF. Full variable domain (remainder filled in from reference TRBV9 and TRBJ2-3): DSGVTQTPKHLITATGQRVTLRCSPRSGDLSVYWYQQSLDQGLQFLIQYYNGEERAKGNILERFSAQQFPDLHSELNLSSLELGDSALYFCASSPRLRRGTDTQYFGPGTRLTVL.